This T cell receptor (beta chain) came from a study of CD8 T cells in ankylosing spondylitis. Study results and limitations: As reported, disease-linked clones showed significant enrichment in matched ankylosing spondylitis synovial fluid. In the blood and synovial fluid of reactive arthritis, some motif variants had been previously reported. A TCR beta motif of 7 to 9 highly homologous variants seemed to mark ankylosing spondylitis blood.

Libraries for TCR beta were made by quantitative 5'-RACE with molecular barcodes. MiXCR was run by TCRdb on the 5' RACE reads, yielding one entry per CDR3 protein. The table includes just under 550,000 distinct CDR3 sequences, about 13% detected once. Germline V gene lookup returns CDR1 SGHDN and CDR2 FVKESK. Trimming took 3 bases from V and 7 from J, leaving 7 bases between them. The CDR3 extends over 12 amino acids. Comments on this clonotype: Antigen: not known.

The clonotype comes from a male donor with ankylosing spondylitis. The source material was blood, either unsorted or a sorted T cell fraction (not recorded which). This chain links TRBV14 with TRBJ2-1; D might be TRBD2 (5 bases). The CDR3 reads CASSQRANEQFF. DNA for the CDR3: TGTGCCAGCAGCCAGCGGGCAAATGAGCAGTTCTTC.